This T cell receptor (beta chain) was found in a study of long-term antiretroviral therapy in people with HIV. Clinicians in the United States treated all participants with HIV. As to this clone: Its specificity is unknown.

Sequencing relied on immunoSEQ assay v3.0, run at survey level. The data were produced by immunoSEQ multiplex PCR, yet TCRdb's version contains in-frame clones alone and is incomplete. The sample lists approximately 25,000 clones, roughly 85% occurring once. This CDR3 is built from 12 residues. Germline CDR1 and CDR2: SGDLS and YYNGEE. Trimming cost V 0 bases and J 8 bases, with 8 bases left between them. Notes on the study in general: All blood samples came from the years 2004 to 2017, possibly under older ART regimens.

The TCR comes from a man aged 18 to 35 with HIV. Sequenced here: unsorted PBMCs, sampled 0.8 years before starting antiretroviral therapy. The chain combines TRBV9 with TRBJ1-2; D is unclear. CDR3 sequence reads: CASSVGAGGYTF. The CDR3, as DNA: TGTGCCAGCAGCGTAGGTGCGGGGGGCTACACCTTC.